Below are 8 T cell receptor beta chains sequenced from a single sample in a study of molecular identifiers for immune sequencing clone quantification. TCRdb fed the PCR reads into MiXCR, producing one record per CDR3 protein. In the table there are 600,000 to 650,000 distinct CDR3 sequences, 20% of which are singletons. Sequenced: naive CD8+ T cells from blood, with Jurkat cell RNA spiked in. This sample's subset: FACS-sorted CD8+CD4-CCR7+CD45RA+ naive T cells. All receptors come from a human donor in good health. Some libraries in this study had Jurkat cell RNA spiked in.

Turning to this clonotype: A read error is possible here, since a much larger clone lies one base away. The J gene is TRBJ2-1, the V gene TRBV28; no clear D. CDR1 and CDR2 (germline): MDHEN, SYDVKM. There are 12 residues in the CDR3. V shed 0 bases and J shed 12 bases, with 9 bases lying between them. CDR3 nucleotides: TGTGCCAGCAGTTTATGCGTTTATGGGCAGTTCTTC. As protein: CASSLCVYGQFF.

V and J are TRBV6-5 and TRBJ1-2, with D uncertain. The V gene's germline CDR1 is MNHEY and CDR2 SVGAGI. V was cut by 0 bases and J by 8 bases, with 13 bases left in between. This CDR3 spans 14 amino acids. The CDR3 is CASSYSSGGLGYTF. The CDR3 nucleotides are TGTGCCAGCAGTTACTCGAGTGGAGGTTTGGGCTACACCTTC.

This clonotype was seen a handful of times. This is likely a read error, given that the CDR3 carries no conserved phenylalanine or tryptophan at its end. The chain has TRBV9 and TRBJ1-1, with TRBD1 matching over 8 bases. Trimming cost V 4 bases and J 0 bases; bases outside gene matches: 11. CDR1 and CDR2 from the germline V gene are SGDLS and YYNGEE. The CDR3 runs 17 residues. CDR3 DNA sequence: TGTGCCAGCAGCCCCGGGACAGGACTCGTCATGAACACTGAAGCTTTCTTG. It yields the protein CASSPGTGLVMNTEAFL.

This clonotype was seen only a few times. The chain joins TRBV7-9 to TRBJ2-2; D gene uncertain. Germline loops: CDR1 SEHNR, CDR2 FQNEAQ (reference sequence). V was cut by 6 bases and J by 0 bases, with 8 bases left in between. The CDR3 is made up of 14 amino acids. The CDR3 sequence: CASSGPTNTGELFF. CDR3 DNA sequence: TGTGCCAGCAGTGGACCGACGAACACCGGGGAGCTGTTTTTT.

This clonotype was counted at least ten times. The chain carries TRBV6-2 or TRBV6-3 and TRBJ2-5; D perhaps matches TRBD2 (6 bases). The CDR3 length is 13 residues. The germline V gene has CDR1 MNHEY and CDR2 SVGEGT. Trimming removed 0 bases at V and 7 bases at J, with 9 bases between. The CDR3, as DNA: TGTGCCAGCAGTTACTCTCCCGGGGGGACCCAGTACTTC. It codes for CASSYSPGGTQYF.

This chain uses TRBV12-3 or TRBV12-4 with TRBJ2-2, with TRBD1 matching over 10 bases. J gave up 3 bases and V 1 base, and 5 bases lay outside the gene matches. The CDR3 consists of 17 residues. CDR3 residues: CASSLVGTGVDTGELFF. As DNA, the CDR3 is TGTGCCAGCAGTTTAGTAGGGACAGGGGTAGACACCGGGGAGCTGTTTTTT.

Note on this clonotype: This may be a read error, as it is one base from a much larger clone. This chain uses TRBV12-3 or TRBV12-4 with TRBJ2-3; 8 bases map to TRBD2. The CDR3 is 14 amino acids. The CDR3 DNA follows: TGTGCCCGCAGCCCGGGACTAGGCCCAGATACGCAGTATTTT. Its protein product is CARSPGLGPDTQYF.

This clonotype has ten or more counts. The gene calls are TRBV13 and TRBJ2-3; 7 nucleotides line up with TRBD1. V shed 6 bases and J 2 bases; nucleotides not matched to a gene: 5. This CDR3 is 14 amino acids long. Germline V lookup: CDR1 PRHDT, CDR2 FYEKMQ (reference sequence). CDR3 region: CASSWTGNTDTQYF. CDR3 DNA: TGTGCCAGCAGTTGGACAGGAAACACAGATACGCAGTATTTT.